This is a list of T cell receptor beta chains from one sample in a study of blood T cell repertoires in COVID-19. Method: immunoSEQ multiplex PCR; TCRdb's copy keeps in-frame clones and lacks some. The sample contains tens of thousands of clones, roughly 90% of which appear only once. Specimen: peripheral blood. Every receptor here comes from a woman of 80 years or more with acute or convalescent COVID-19. Each CDR3 is given with its conserved first and last residue. Fields, in order: clone size, J gene, V gene, D gene, CDR3 DNA, CDR3 protein. D genes are given only for firm matches. Some rows mark clone size as missing; the rest say once, few, many or name a class of expanded clone.

>NA|TRBJ1-4|TRBV6-5|TRBD1
TGTGCCAGCAGTTACTTACAGGGGAATGAAAAACTGTTTTTT
CASSYLQGNEKLFF
>NA|TRBJ2-5|TRBV18|NA
TGTGCCAGCTCACCACCGGCAGGCGGGGAGACCCAGTACTTC
CASSPPAGGETQYF
>NA|TRBJ1-4|TRBV9|TRBD1
TGTGCCAGCAGCCCCCGGACAGGGCAAAATGAAAAACTGTTTTTT
CASSPRTGQNEKLFF
>NA|TRBJ2-3|TRBV3-1/TRBV3-2|NA
TGTGCCAGCAGCCAAGCCCCAGTAGGAGCAGATACGCAGTATTTT
CASSQAPVGADTQYF
>NA|TRBJ2-3|TRBV11-3|NA
TGTGCCAGCAGCAAACAGGGGAGGACAGATACGCAGTATTTT
CASSKQGRTDTQYF
>NA|TRBJ1-2|TRBV10-3|TRBD1
TGTGCCATCAGTGCAACCGACAGGGTTGGGATCTATGGCTACACCTTC
CAISATDRVGIYGYTF
>NA|TRBJ1-1|TRBV5-1|TRBD1
TGCGCCAGCAGCTTGACAGGGGGACCCACTGAAGCTTTCTTT
CASSLTGGPTEAFF
>NA|TRBJ1-2|TRBV6-2/TRBV6-3|TRBD1
TGTGCCAGCAGTCATCCCCCCCTTGGGGACAGGCACTATGGCTACACCTTC
CASSHPPLGDRHYGYTF
>NA|TRBJ1-1|TRBV19|NA
TGTGCCAGTACCCTAGGACTTAACACTGAAGCTTTCTTT
CASTLGLNTEAFF
>NA|TRBJ2-1|TRBV5-1|NA
TGCGCCAGCAGCTTGGAGATAGCGGACTACAATGAGCAGTTCTTC
CASSLEIADYNEQFF
>NA|TRBJ1-1|TRBV24-1|NA
TGTGCCACCAGCGGAAGGACAGCTGAAGAAGCTTTCTTT
CATSGRTAEEAFF
>few|TRBJ1-3|TRBV19|NA
TGTGCCAGTAGTCCTACAGGGTCCGGAAACACCATATATTTT
CASSPTGSGNTIYF
>few|TRBJ2-1|TRBV29-1|NA
TGCAGCGTTGAGACTCCAGCGGGTGAGCAGTTCTTC
CSVETPAGEQFF
>few|TRBJ2-3|TRBV21-1|NA
TGTGCCAGCAGCGCGATTCATGGGACTAGCGGGGGGGATGAGCGCACAGATACGCAGTATTTT
CASSAIHGTSGGDERTDTQYF
>NA|TRBJ2-1|TRBV6-2/TRBV6-3|NA
TGTGCCAGCAGTTACCTAACCCCTACAGGTTATGTCGTTCGCGGAGACAATGAGCAGTTCTTC
CASSYLTPTGYVVRGDNEQFF
>NA|TRBJ2-3|TRBV7-6|TRBD1
TGTGCCAGCAGTAACCCAGGGACAGAAAGGGATACGCAGTATTTT
CASSNPGTERDTQYF
>NA|TRBJ1-2|TRBV4-3|TRBD1
TGCGCCAGCAGCCAAGCGGCTGGACAGGGGTATGGCTACACCTTC
CASSQAAGQGYGYTF
>NA|TRBJ2-4|TRBV3-1/TRBV3-2|NA
TGTGCCAGCAGCGGGGCAGGTCCCATTTGCAAAGAAAACATTCAGTACTTC
CASSGAGPICKENIQYF
>NA|TRBJ2-7|TRBV7-2|NA
TGTGCCAGCAGCCCAGCTGGGGGCCTCAACGAGCAGTACTTC
CASSPAGGLNEQYF
>NA|TRBJ2-1|TRBV10-3|NA
TGTGCCATCGGAAGTGGGGACATCTACAATGAGCAGTTCTTC
CAIGSGDIYNEQFF
>NA|TRBJ1-2|TRBV10-3|NA
TGTGCCATCGCTTCGGGGGTCTATGGCTACACCTTC
CAIASGVYGYTF
>NA|TRBJ2-3|TRBV27|NA
TGTGCCAGCAAAGCCCGACCTGGACAGAGAGACACAGATACGCAGTATTTT
CASKARPGQRDTDTQYF
>NA|TRBJ1-3|TRBV7-8|NA
TGTGCCAGCAGCACCCCCCCGGGATCAATTGGAAACACCATATATTTT
CASSTPPGSIGNTIYF
>NA|TRBJ1-2|TRBV5-1|NA
TGCGCCAGCAACCCAGGCCGGGGAGCTAACTATGGCTACACCTTC
CASNPGRGANYGYTF
>NA|TRBJ2-2|TRBV4-1|NA
TGCGCCAGCAGCCCATGGGCAGAAAACACCGGGGAGCTGTTTTTT
CASSPWAENTGELFF
>NA|TRBJ1-2|TRBV14|NA
TGTGCCAGCAGCCAAGAGGCATACTATGGCTACACCTTC
CASSQEAYYGYTF
>few|TRBJ1-2|TRBV15|NA
TGTGCCACCAGCAGAGATCAGGGGTCAGTTTATGGCTACACCTTC
CATSRDQGSVYGYTF
>NA|TRBJ1-2|TRBV5-1|TRBD1
TGCGCCAGCAGCTTTACAGGGGGCGAGGATGGCTACACCTTC
CASSFTGGEDGYTF
>once|TRBJ2-7|TRBV19|NA
TGTGCCAGTAGTACTGGACAGCTATACGAGCAGTACTTC
CASSTGQLYEQYF
>NA|TRBJ1-3|TRBV27|NA
TGTGCCAGCAGTTTAACAGGGCCACCTGGAAACACCATATATTTT
CASSLTGPPGNTIYF
>once|TRBJ2-7|TRBV20-1|TRBD1
TGCAGTGCTAGTACTTTTGGGACAGGGGTTCCCTACGAGCAGTACTTC
CSASTFGTGVPYEQYF
>NA|TRBJ1-1|TRBV2|NA
TGTGCCAGCAGTGAAAACGGGGGGTTCAGCACTGAAGCTTTCTTT
CASSENGGFSTEAFF
>once|TRBJ1-1|TRBV5-1|NA
TGCGCCAGCAGCTTAACAGTGGACACTGAAGCTTTCTTT
CASSLTVDTEAFF
>NA|TRBJ2-1|TRBV10-1|TRBD2
TGCGCCAGCAAATTTGGCGGCGGGGGGGCCGTCTACAATGAGCAGTTCTTC
CASKFGGGGAVYNEQFF
>NA|TRBJ2-7|TRBV28|TRBD1
TGTGCCAGCAGTGCGACGAGCAGGGGGTCCTACGAGCAGTACTTC
CASSATSRGSYEQYF
>NA|TRBJ2-7|TRBV5-1|NA
TGCGCCAGCAGCTTGGCGAGTCGGGAGATCTCCTACGAGCAGTACTTC
CASSLASREISYEQYF
>NA|TRBJ2-3|TRBV7-3|NA
TGTGCCAGCAGCTTAAGTCATAGTAGCGATACGCAGTATTTT
CASSLSHSSDTQYF
>NA|TRBJ1-1|TRBV27|TRBD1
TGTGCCAGCAGAGACAGGGGGCGTGACACTGAAGCTTTCTTT
CASRDRGRDTEAFF
>NA|TRBJ1-2|TRBV9|NA
TGTGCCAGCAGCGTAGGGACTATTAACGGCTACACCTTC
CASSVGTINGYTF
>NA|TRBJ1-1|TRBV11-3|TRBD1
TGTGCCAGCAGCTCGGGACAGGGCACTGAAGCTTTCTTT
CASSSGQGTEAFF
>NA|TRBJ2-7|TRBV5-1|TRBD2
TGCGCCAGCAGCTCCTTAGCGGGGAGCTCCTACGAGCAGTACTTC
CASSSLAGSSYEQYF
>NA|TRBJ1-2|TRBV5-1|NA
TGCGCCAGCAGTTTAGACTATGGCTACACCTTC
CASSLDYGYTF
>NA|TRBJ1-5|TRBV27|NA
TGTGCCAGCAGTTTAGGGGGGTTTCAGCCCCAGCATTTT
CASSLGGFQPQHF
>few|TRBJ2-7|TRBV30|TRBD1
TGTGCCTGGAACGGTGGTCGGTCGACAGGGTCAATGGACGAGCAGTACTTC
CAWNGGRSTGSMDEQYF
>NA|TRBJ2-5|TRBV3-1/TRBV3-2|TRBD1
TGTGCCAGCAGCCAAGGGGACAGGGGGCCGGCCCAGTACTTC
CASSQGDRGPAQYF
>NA|TRBJ2-1|TRBV7-8|TRBD1
TGTGCCAGCAGCCCGACCGGACAGGGACAGCGTGAGCAGTTCTTC
CASSPTGQGQREQFF
>NA|TRBJ2-3|TRBV5-1|TRBD2
TGCGCCAGCAGCCCATCCCCACTAGCGGGGGGCCCCACAGATACGCAGTATTTT
CASSPSPLAGGPTDTQYF
>NA|TRBJ1-3|TRBV2|TRBD1
TGTGCCAGCAGCCAAACCGGGACAGGGGCTGGAAACACCATATATTTT
CASSQTGTGAGNTIYF